This is a list of T cell receptor beta chains from one sample in a study of vaccination effects on CD4 cells after COVID-19. No cognate antigen is known for these TCRs. TCRdb's table, derived via immunoSEQ multiplex PCR, lists solely in-frame clones and lacks some. The repertoire consists of 65,000 to 90,000 clones, with around 73% occurring once and the leading ten covering roughly 2.3%. The sample consisted of CD4+ T cells from PBMCs cultured without peptide, taken after COVID-19 vaccination. These receptors were taken from a human donor who received a COVID-19 vaccine. Each CDR3 is given with its conserved first and last residue. The D gene is left open where the match is weak. Some rows have no size entry. The others give once, few or many, or a class for an expanded clone.

D gene | clone size | J gene | V gene | CDR3 protein
TRBD1 | - | TRBJ1-2 | TRBV5-1 | CASSLSLTGISSGGYTF
TRBD1 | once | TRBJ2-5 | TRBV5-1 | CASSQQGNQETQYF
TRBD1 | - | TRBJ1-6 | TRBV3-1/TRBV3-2 | CASSREGANSPLHF
- | - | TRBJ2-2 | TRBV24-1 | CATSDGGHQGGGELFF
TRBD1 | - | TRBJ1-5 | TRBV30 | CAWSSYTGGRGQPQHF
- | - | TRBJ1-2 | TRBV28 | CASTTGGNYGYTF
- | - | TRBJ2-5 | TRBV5-8 | CASSPRGETQYF
TRBD1 | - | TRBJ2-1 | TRBV2 | CASRRETGGHNEQFF
TRBD1 | - | TRBJ1-1 | TRBV29-1 | CSVESDRGTEAFF
- | - | TRBJ2-1 | TRBV12-3/TRBV12-4 | CASNSEPYNEQFF
TRBD2 | - | TRBJ2-4 | TRBV9 | CASSVGVSGGTVGLAKNIQYF
- | - | TRBJ2-3 | TRBV28 | CASTVYYTDTQYF
- | few | TRBJ2-2 | TRBV10-1 | CASSPRNTGELFF
- | - | TRBJ1-1 | TRBV18 | CASSPALLSMNTEAFF
- | - | TRBJ1-2 | TRBV2 | CASTGQLNYGYTF
TRBD2 | - | TRBJ2-1 | TRBV9 | CASSARTSGAYNEQFF
TRBD1 | - | TRBJ2-5 | TRBV7-2 | CASSLASGTGLKTQYF
- | - | TRBJ2-3 | TRBV5-1 | CASSLRSNTDTQYF
- | - | TRBJ1-1 | TRBV27 | CASSLLRTNTEAFF
- | - | TRBJ1-1 | TRBV6-5 | CASSYSFRGTEAFF
- | few | TRBJ1-4 | TRBV6-5 | CASSPTGTISGKLFF
- | - | TRBJ1-2 | TRBV6-5 | CASSSSIYGYTF
- | once | TRBJ2-3 | TRBV5-8 | CASSRTGSADTQYF